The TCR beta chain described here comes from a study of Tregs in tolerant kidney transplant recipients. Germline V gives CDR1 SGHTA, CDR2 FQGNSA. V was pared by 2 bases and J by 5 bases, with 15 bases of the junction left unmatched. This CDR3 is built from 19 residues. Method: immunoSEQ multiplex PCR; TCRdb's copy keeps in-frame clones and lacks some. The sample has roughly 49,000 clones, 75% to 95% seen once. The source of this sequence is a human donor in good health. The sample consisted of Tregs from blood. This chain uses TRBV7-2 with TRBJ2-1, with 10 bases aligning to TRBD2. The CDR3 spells CASSLSLGSWTSGNNEQFF. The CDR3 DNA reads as TGTGCCAGCAGCTTAAGTCTGGGCTCCTGGACTAGCGGAAACAATGAGCAGTTCTTC.